The 28 T cell receptor beta chains in this list originate from one sample, sequenced in a study of blood T cell repertoires in COVID-19. Generated by immunoSEQ multiplex PCR, the TCRdb table keeps only in-frame clones and is missing some. The table lists approximately 220,000 clones, around 90% of them singletons. Sequencing input: PBMCs or T cells enriched from blood (not recorded which). All receptors derive from a woman aged 25-40 years with acute COVID-19.

The chain couples TRBV7-9 to TRBJ1-6; D perhaps matches TRBD1 (6 bases). The CDR3 runs to 17 residues. Between the trimmed V and J ends, which lost 5 bases and 1 base, there was a span of 15 bases. CDR1 is SEHNR and CDR2 is FQNEAQ in the germline V gene (reference sequence). The CDR3 DNA reads TGTGCCAGCAGCCCCCGGGAGGGGGGGTCCTATAATTCACCCCTCCACTTT. Encoded protein: CASSPREGGSYNSPLHF.

The chain combines TRBV24-1 with TRBJ2-2, with TRBD2 identical over 7 bases. The germline CDR1 and CDR2 sequences are KGHDR and SFDVKD. Trimming removed 9 bases from V and 0 bases from J; junction bases left unmatched: 0. This CDR3 is 13 amino acids long. For the CDR3, the DNA is TGTGCCACCGGGACTACGAACACCGGGGAGCTGTTTTTT. Its protein is CATGTTNTGELFF.

The chain couples TRBV5-1 to TRBJ2-2; 7 bases fit TRBD2. The V and J ends lost 4 bases and 4 bases, in that order; junction bases with no gene match: 10. CDR1 is SGHRS and CDR2 is YFSETQ in the germline V gene. This CDR3 region has 16 residues. The DNA for the CDR3 is TGCGCCAGCAGCCCCCGACTAGGCGGGGGCACCGGGGAGCTGTTTTTT. Translated, it gives CASSPRLGGGTGELFF. The whole variable domain, filled in from reference TRBV5-1 and TRBJ2-2, reads KAGVTQTPRYLIKTRGQQVTLSCSPISGHRSVSWYQQTPGQGLQFLFEYFSETQRNKGNFPGRFSGRQFSNSRSEMNVSTLELGDSALYLCASSPRLGGGTGELFFGEGSRLTVL.

The chain is built from TRBV18 and TRBJ2-7; 7 bases align to TRBD1. V lost 5 bases, J lost 4 bases, and 8 bases stayed unmatched. Per the germline V gene, CDR1 is KGHSH and CDR2 is LQKENI. The CDR3 consists of 14 residues. CDR3 in DNA: TGTGCCAGCTCAGCCCTAGACAGGGAATACGAGCAGTACTTC. Protein: CASSALDREYEQYF.

The chain is built from TRBV5-5 and TRBJ1-5, with D tentatively TRBD1 (6 bases). V gave up 3 bases and J gave up 6 bases, with 16 bases separating them. CDR3 length: 15 amino acids. CDR1 SGHKS and CDR2 YYEKEE come from the germline V gene (reference sequence). The CDR3 nucleotides are TGTGCCAGCAGCTCGATGGGAGGGGGAAGTCAGCCCCAGCATTTT. Its translation is CASSSMGGGSQPQHF.

V usage is TRBV7-9 and J usage is TRBJ1-4; D possibly corresponds to TRBD1 (5 bases). Deletions cut 5 bases from V and 7 bases from J, with 17 bases between. CDR1 is SEHNR, CDR2 FQNEAQ, per germline (reference sequence). The CDR3 loop spans 15 amino acids. The CDR3 protein is CASSAMRGDFEKLFF. CDR3 sequence (DNA): TGTGCCAGCAGCGCGATGCGGGGGGATTTTGAAAAACTGTTTTTT.

The rearrangement links TRBV9 to TRBJ2-5; 7 bases are shared with TRBD2. The V and J ends lost 0 bases and 5 bases, in that order; junction bases with no gene match: 1. The germline V gene encodes CDR1 SGDLS and CDR2 YYNGEE. The CDR3 is 13 amino acids. The CDR3 coding sequence is TGTGCCAGCAGCGTAGATAGCGGGGAGACCCAGTACTTC. Translation gives CASSVDSGETQYF.

The chain joins TRBV19 to TRBJ2-1, with a tentative D call TRBD1 (5 bases). Germline CDR1 is LNHDA and CDR2 is SQIVND (reference sequence). This CDR3 contains 17 residues. V lost 1 base to trimming and J lost 8 bases, with 21 bases between them. The DNA for the CDR3 is TGTGCCAGTAGTATAGGACGGACAAGCGTATACAACGATGAGCAGTTCTTC. It yields the protein CASSIGRTSVYNDEQFF.

This rearrangement joins TRBV5-1 to TRBJ2-2; possibly TRBD2 for D (6 bases). This CDR3 comprises 18 residues. Per germline, CDR1 SGHRS and CDR2 YFSETQ. The V and J ends lost 4 bases and 2 bases respectively, with 21 bases between them. The CDR3 loop is CASSLARGNRVNTGELFF. CDR3 bases: TGCGCCAGCAGCCTGGCCCGGGGGAACCGCGTTAACACCGGGGAGCTGTTTTTT.

The chain couples TRBV7-9 to TRBJ1-1; D is unclear. This CDR3 contains 14 residues. V gave up 5 bases and J gave up 3 bases, with 13 bases separating them. The germline gives CDR1 SEHNR, CDR2 FQNEAQ (reference sequence). The CDR3 here is CASSPFSGYTEAFF. In DNA form, the CDR3 reads TGTGCCAGCAGCCCCTTTTCGGGGTACACTGAAGCTTTCTTT.

This chain uses TRBV19 with TRBJ2-7; possible D gene TRBD2, 5 bases. Germline V CDR1 and CDR2: LNHDA, SQIVND (reference sequence). The CDR3 is made up of 18 amino acids. V lost 4 bases, J lost 2 bases, and 24 bases lay in between. The CDR3 region is CASSRDSDGGGRPYEQYF. DNA for the CDR3: TGTGCCAGTAGTAGAGATTCGGACGGCGGCGGGCGGCCCTACGAGCAGTACTTC.

The chain employs TRBV30 and TRBJ1-3, with D unclear. Germline CDR1 reads GTSNPN; CDR2 reads SVGIG (reference sequence). Between the trimmed V and J ends, which lost 3 bases and 4 bases, there was a span of 10 bases. The CDR3 covers 13 residues. In nucleotides, the CDR3 is TGTGCCTGGAGCACTAGCTCGGGAAACACCATATATTTT. This codes for CAWSTSSGNTIYF.

The rearrangement joins TRBV12-3 or TRBV12-4 to TRBJ1-4, with D perhaps TRBD1 (5 bases). The ends were cut back, 5 bases at V and 8 bases at J, with 9 bases in the middle. CDR3 length: 12 amino acids. CDR3 in amino acids: CASSTYREKLFF. DNA for the CDR3: TGTGCCAGCAGTACATACAGGGAAAAACTGTTTTTT.

The chain has TRBV6-5 and TRBJ1-5, with D maybe TRBD1 (5 bases). Per the germline V gene, CDR1 is MNHEY and CDR2 is SVGAGI. V shed 0 bases and J shed 7 bases, with 13 bases lying between them. This CDR3 has 15 amino acids. The CDR3 DNA reads TGTGCCAGCAGTTACTCAGGGGACTTAGGGCAGCCCCAGCATTTT. It yields the protein CASSYSGDLGQPQHF.

The chain links TRBV5-1 to TRBJ2-2, with 8 bases fitting TRBD2. CDR1 and CDR2 (germline): SGHRS, YFSETQ. V shed 0 bases, J shed 6 bases, and the junction held 4 bases outside the gene matches. The CDR3 is made up of 15 amino acids. Here the CDR3 DNA reads TGCGCCAGCAGCTTGGCCGGACTAGCCCCCGGGGAGCTGTTTTTT. Amino acids: CASSLAGLAPGELFF.

This chain uses TRBV19 with TRBJ2-7, with 9 bases aligning to TRBD1. CDR1 LNHDA and CDR2 SQIVND come from the germline V gene (reference sequence). The junction had 5 bases not matched to a gene; V was cut back by 3 bases and J by 2 bases. The CDR3 runs 15 residues. The CDR3 here is CASSMGTGSPYEQYF. As DNA, the CDR3 is TGTGCCAGTAGTATGGGGACAGGGTCTCCCTACGAGCAGTACTTC.

V gene TRBV27 combines with J gene TRBJ1-2; D gene unclear. V dropped 6 bases and J dropped 2 bases, with 13 bases sitting between them. The germline V gene has CDR1 MNHEY and CDR2 SMNVEV (reference sequence). The CDR3 sequence is 14 residues long. The CDR3 reads CASSSPTRNYGYTF. In DNA, the CDR3 is TGTGCCAGCAGCTCCCCGACAAGAAACTATGGCTACACCTTC.

The chain uses TRBV3-1 (or the pseudogene TRBV3-2) and TRBJ2-2; D perhaps matches TRBD1 (5 bases). Germline V gene lookup returns CDR1 LGHDT and CDR2 YNNKEL (reference sequence). This CDR3 is built from 13 residues. The V gene lost 4 bases and the J gene lost 8 bases, with 11 bases spanning the gap. The CDR3 DNA reads as TGTGCCAGCAGCCCTCAGGGATCAGGGGAGCTGTTTTTT. This sequence encodes CASSPQGSGELFF.

This clone was seen only once. V is TRBV7-6 and J is TRBJ1-1; the match to TRBD1 covers 8 bases. Germline V gene sequence: CDR1 SGHVS, CDR2 FNYEAQ. The CDR3 length is 13 residues. The junction had 1 base not matched to a gene; V was cut back by 4 bases and J by 3 bases. DNA of the CDR3: TGTGCCAGCAGCTACAGGGGGGACACTGAAGCTTTCTTT. This translates into CASSYRGDTEAFF.

The chain uses TRBV4-1 and TRBJ2-1; TRBD2 matches 9 bases. This CDR3 is 13 amino acids long. Looked up from germline, CDR1 is MGHRA and CDR2 is YSYEKL. With 1 base clipped from V and 15 bases from J, the junction kept 7 bases outside the gene matches. The CDR3 DNA reads as TGCGCCAGCAGCCAAGGGAGCGGGGGGTCTTTGTTCTTC. It encodes CASSQGSGGSLFF.

Written as DNA, the CDR3 is TGTGCCAGCAGCCCAGGGGGCATCACTGAAGCTTTCTTT. Its protein product is CASSPGGITEAFF. The chain employs TRBV6-5 and TRBJ1-1; 8 nucleotides agree with TRBD1. With 6 bases clipped from V and 4 bases from J, the junction kept 4 bases outside the gene matches. The CDR3 has 13 residues. In germline, CDR1 is MNHEY, CDR2 SVGAGI.

This clone was detected only a few times. J is TRBJ2-3 and V is TRBV6-5; D is possibly TRBD2 (6 bases). Trimming cost V 6 bases and J 3 bases, with 13 bases left between them. The CDR3 sequence is 14 residues long. Germline assignment: CDR1 MNHEY and CDR2 SVGAGI. This CDR3 is CASRYPGETDTQYF. As DNA, the CDR3 is TGTGCCAGCAGGTACCCGGGGGAGACAGATACGCAGTATTTT.

This clone was seen only a few times. The chain has TRBV5-1 and TRBJ2-1; the D gene is possibly TRBD2 (5 bases). Trimming took 0 bases from V and 0 from J, leaving 10 bases between them. Germline-derived CDR1 and CDR2 are SGHRS and YFSETQ. The CDR3 covers 16 residues. The CDR3 nucleotides are TGCGCCAGCAGCTTGGGCGGGTGGAGCTCCTACAATGAGCAGTTCTTC. Amino acids: CASSLGGWSSYNEQFF.

In its sample, this clone was seen once. This rearrangement joins TRBV11-3 to TRBJ2-3; TRBD2 agrees at 8 bases. CDR1 is SGHNT and CDR2 is YENEEA in the germline V gene. V shed 2 bases, J shed 2 bases, and the junction held 6 bases outside the gene matches. This CDR3 region has 16 residues. The CDR3: CASSLRGGGPTDTQYF. The CDR3 bases are TGTGCCAGCAGCTTACGGGGCGGGGGGCCCACAGATACGCAGTATTTT.

V and J are TRBV27 and TRBJ1-5, with D unresolved. The CDR3 covers 14 residues. Deletions cut 3 bases from V and 7 bases from J, with 13 bases between. Germline V gene data show CDR1 as MNHEY and CDR2 as SMNVEV (reference sequence). CDR3 sequence: CASSFDGSRQPQHF. The CDR3, as DNA: TGTGCCAGCAGTTTCGACGGCTCGCGGCAGCCCCAGCATTTT.

The chain joins TRBV6-4 to TRBJ2-5; TRBD2 matches 7 bases. This CDR3 comprises 14 residues. Germline loops: CDR1 MRHNA, CDR2 SNTAGT. After removal of 11 bases from V and 3 bases from J, the junction contained 12 bases not matched to a gene. CDR3 in amino acids: CAGSGTTMKETQYF. CDR3 nucleotide sequence: TGTGCCGGATCCGGGACTACCATGAAAGAGACCCAGTACTTC.

This sequence joins TRBV5-4 and TRBJ1-2, with a possible D match to TRBD1 (5 bases). From germline, CDR1 is SGHNT and CDR2 YYREEE (reference sequence). V lost 1 base, J lost 1 base, and 14 bases lay in between. The CDR3 totals 16 residues. This chain's CDR3 is CASSLWGGDHNYGYTF. CDR3 in DNA: TGTGCCAGCAGCTTGTGGGGCGGAGACCATAACTATGGCTACACCTTC. Together with reference TRBV5-4 and TRBJ1-2, the CDR3 gives the full variable domain: ETGVTQSPTHLIKTRGQQVTLRCSSQSGHNTVSWYQQALGQGPQFIFQYYREEENGRGNFPPRFSGLQFPNYSSELNVNALELDDSALYLCASSLWGGDHNYGYTFGSGTRLTVV.

The chain carries TRBV15 and TRBJ2-1; 10 bases fit TRBD1. Germline V gene data show CDR1 as LNHNV and CDR2 as YYDKDF (reference sequence). The V segment lost 0 bases and the J segment 6 bases; nucleotides outside the gene matches: 11. This CDR3 spans 18 amino acids. The CDR3 here is CATSREGKGQGMVNEQFF. For the CDR3, the DNA is TGTGCCACCAGCAGAGAGGGGAAGGGACAGGGGATGGTCAATGAGCAGTTCTTC.